The clone carrying this T cell receptor (beta chain) ranks as medium-sized in terms of frequency. Each donor had less than 3 ml of blood drawn. The data were obtained in a study of monozygotic twins with inflammatory bowel disease. TCRdb re-analyzed the 5' RACE reads; it lists each CDR3 protein once, without DNA. The clone table shows fewer than 400,000 distinct CDR3 sequences, with the ten largest holding 5.6%. The germline CDR1 and CDR2 sequences are SGHTA and FQGNSA. CDR3 size: 13 residues. The clonotype originates from a human donor with ulcerative colitis or Crohn's disease, or a healthy co-twin of an affected twin (not recorded which). The rearrangement uses TRBV7-2 and TRBJ1-2. The sequenced sample was blood. The CDR3 reads CASSLPSHYGYTF.